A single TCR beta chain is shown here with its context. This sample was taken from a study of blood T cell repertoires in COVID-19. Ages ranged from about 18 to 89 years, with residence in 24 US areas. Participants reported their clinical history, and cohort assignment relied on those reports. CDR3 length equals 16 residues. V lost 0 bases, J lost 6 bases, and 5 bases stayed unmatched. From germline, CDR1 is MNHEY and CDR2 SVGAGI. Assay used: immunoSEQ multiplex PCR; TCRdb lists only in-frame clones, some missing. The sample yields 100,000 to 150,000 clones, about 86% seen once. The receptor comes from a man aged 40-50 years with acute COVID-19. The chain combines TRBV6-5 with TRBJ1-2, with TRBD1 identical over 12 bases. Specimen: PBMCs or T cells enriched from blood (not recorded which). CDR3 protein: CASSYSGTGGVHGYTF. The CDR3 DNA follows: TGTGCCAGCAGTTACTCTGGGACAGGGGGCGTCCATGGCTACACCTTC.